This TCR beta chain derives from a study of CD8 T cells in ankylosing spondylitis. Regarding the study as a whole: With a CD8+ phenotype, disease-linked clones were relatively rare in peripheral blood.

Quantitative 5'-RACE was performed with molecular barcodes, and it yielded the TCR beta libraries. TCRdb re-called the 5' RACE reads with MiXCR, one entry per CDR3 protein. In the table there are tens of thousands of distinct CDR3 sequences, about 27% of which are singletons. This clonotype was seen a few times. The antigen is unknown. The V end lost 5 bases, the J end lost 4 bases, and 17 bases lay between the germline ends. The CDR3 contains 14 residues. From germline, CDR1 is DFQATT and CDR2 SNEGSKA (reference sequence). The rearrangement joins TRBV20-1 to TRBJ2-5, with D perhaps matching TRBD1 or TRBD2 (5 bases each). Sequenced input: blood, either unsorted or a sorted T cell fraction (not recorded which). This clonotype originated in a male donor with ankylosing spondylitis or in good health (not recorded which). Written as DNA, the CDR3 is TGCAGTGCTCCGGAAGACCGGGGACCAGAGACCCAGTACTTC. Protein product: CSAPEDRGPETQYF.